A single sample is the source of the 10 T cell receptor beta chains below, sequenced in a study of vaccination and CD4 T cells after COVID-19 (dated 2022 in TCRdb). Interpreted using the paper, the treatment or condition label stands for: approximately nine-day PBMC culture with coronavirus spike peptide pools or control peptides (ViraFEST assay). The antigens for these receptors are not known. Library prep was done by PCR. This sample was sequenced with an Illumina iSeq 100. At the Johns Hopkins FTIC core, DNA from the cultured CD4+ T cells underwent TCR sequencing with the Oncomine TCR Beta short-read assay. TCRdb reworked the public reads: Q25 trimming with fastp, MiXCR clone assembly, productive beta chains retained. Every entry covers one CDR3 protein and lists the most common genes and DNA from its rows. The sample table contains 20,000 to 25,000 distinct CDR3 sequences; only one count was recorded for around 60% of them. 10% to 15% of the sample lies in the top ten.

Sample: CD4+ T cells from blood, cultured in vitro, taken after SARS-CoV-2 vaccination. The receptor set was obtained from a human donor who received a COVID-19 vaccine.

CDR3 bases: TGTGCCAGCAAGGCAGCTAACTATGGCTACACCTTC. Its protein is CASKAANYGYTF. The chain joins TRBV6-1 to TRBJ1-2; D gene ambiguous. V shed 7 bases and J shed 0 bases, with 6 bases lying between them. The germline V gene encodes CDR1 MNHNS and CDR2 SASEGT. The CDR3 totals 12 residues.

This sequence joins TRBV27 and TRBJ1-2; D is perhaps TRBD1 (5 bases). Per the germline V gene, CDR1 is MNHEY and CDR2 is SMNVEV (reference sequence). V lost 6 bases to trimming and J lost 11 bases, with 22 bases between them. There are 14 residues in the CDR3. CDR3 coding DNA: TGTGCCAGCAGACAAAACTTCCGGGACGGAAGGTACACCTTC. It translates to CASRQNFRDGRYTF.

This clonotype came up once. The chain carries TRBV12-3 or TRBV12-4 and TRBJ2-3; 10 nucleotides align to TRBD2. This CDR3 region has 16 residues. With V trimmed by 2 bases and J by 0 bases, 2 bases remained unmatched. In nucleotides, the CDR3 is TGTGCCAGCAGTTTAAAGCGGGGGGGTAGCACAGATACGCAGTATTTT. Its translation: CASSLKRGGSTDTQYF.

This clonotype turned up a few times. The J gene is TRBJ2-7, the V gene TRBV12-3 or TRBV12-4; 8 positions match TRBD1. The CDR3 length is 14 residues. V shed 7 bases and J 0 bases; nucleotides not matched to a gene: 5. CDR3 nucleotide sequence: TGTGCCAGCACCAGACAGGGGACCTCCTACGAGCAGTACTTC. Its translation is CASTRQGTSYEQYF.

This clonotype appeared a few times. This chain connects TRBV24-1 to TRBJ1-2, with D hard to call. Germline values: CDR1 KGHDR, CDR2 SFDVKD. The CDR3 extends over 16 amino acids. V shed 3 bases and J shed 4 bases, with 17 bases lying between them. CDR3 in amino acids: CATSDPSSPRSYGYTF. The CDR3 DNA is TGTGCCACCAGTGATCCCTCCTCCCCAAGGTCCTATGGCTACACCTTC.

Only a few counts were recorded for this clonotype. The J gene is TRBJ1-1, the V gene TRBV6-1, with TRBD1 identical over 7 bases. The V and J ends lost 3 bases and 12 bases, in that order; junction bases with no gene match: 10. Germline V gene data show CDR1 as MNHNS and CDR2 as SASEGT. CDR3 length: 13 amino acids. CDR3 sequence: CASSDHFDRAPFF. CDR3 DNA: TGTGCCAGCAGTGACCATTTCGACAGGGCTCCTTTCTTT.

This clonotype was found a few times. The chain carries TRBV7-2 and TRBJ1-5; TRBD1 is a possible D gene (5 bases). Deletions cut 6 bases from V and 2 bases from J, with 11 bases between. Germline CDR1 and CDR2: SGHTA and FQGNSA. The CDR3 has 14 residues. CDR3 loop: CASRPAGGNQPQHF. The DNA of the CDR3 is TGTGCCAGCAGACCCGCGGGGGGCAATCAGCCCCAGCATTTT.

CDR3 nucleotide sequence: TGTGCCACCACGCTGAGGGTAAACACCGGGGAGCTGTTTTTT. Translated: CATTLRVNTGELFF. The chain carries TRBV19 and TRBJ2-2, with a weak D call TRBD2 (5 bases). The CDR3 contains 14 residues. Trimming pared 10 bases from V and 2 bases from J, leaving 14 bases between. Per the germline V gene, CDR1 is LNHDA and CDR2 is SQIVND (reference sequence).

The chain has TRBV6-1 and TRBJ1-1; a weak D match, TRBD1 (6 bases). Germline V gene sequence: CDR1 MNHNS, CDR2 SASEGT. This CDR3 region has 15 residues. Trimming stripped 6 bases from V and 5 bases from J, with 19 bases between. In DNA form, the CDR3 reads TGTGCCAGCAGAAAACAGGGTGGGGAGGGGACTGAAGCTTTCTTT. It translates to CASRKQGGEGTEAFF.

The V call is TRBV5-5, the J call TRBJ1-3; no firm D call. V was shortened by 0 bases and J by 7 bases, with 8 bases between the two germline ends. This CDR3 has 13 residues. Germline CDR1 and CDR2: SGHKS and YYEKEE (reference sequence). CDR3 sequence: CASSLADQNTIYF. CDR3 sequence (DNA): TGTGCCAGCAGCTTGGCGGACCAGAACACCATATATTTT.